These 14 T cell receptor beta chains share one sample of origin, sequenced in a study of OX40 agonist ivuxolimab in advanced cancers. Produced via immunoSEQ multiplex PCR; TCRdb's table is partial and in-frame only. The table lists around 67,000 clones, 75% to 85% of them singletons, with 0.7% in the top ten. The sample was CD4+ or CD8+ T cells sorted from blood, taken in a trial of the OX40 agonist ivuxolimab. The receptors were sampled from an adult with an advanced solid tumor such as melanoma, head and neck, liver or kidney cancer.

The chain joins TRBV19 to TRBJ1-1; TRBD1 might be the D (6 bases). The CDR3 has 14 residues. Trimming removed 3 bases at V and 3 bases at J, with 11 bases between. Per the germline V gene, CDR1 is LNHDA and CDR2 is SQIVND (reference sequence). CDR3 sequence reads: CASSIRGLYTEAFF. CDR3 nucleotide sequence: TGTGCCAGTAGTATCCGGGGGCTGTACACTGAAGCTTTCTTT.

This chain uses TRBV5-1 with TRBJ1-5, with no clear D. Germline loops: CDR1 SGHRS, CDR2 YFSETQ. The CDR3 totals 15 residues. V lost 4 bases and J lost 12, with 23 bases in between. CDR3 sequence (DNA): TGCGCCAGCAGCCGAGATGTGGGCCCGACAAGTGACCAGCATTTT. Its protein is CASSRDVGPTSDQHF.

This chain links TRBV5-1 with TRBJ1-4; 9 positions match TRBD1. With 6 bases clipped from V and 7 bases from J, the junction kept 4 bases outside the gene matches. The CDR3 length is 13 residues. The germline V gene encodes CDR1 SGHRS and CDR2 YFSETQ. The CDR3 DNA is TGCGCCAGCAACAGGGGGCAGGGTGAAAAACTGTTTTTT. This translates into CASNRGQGEKLFF.

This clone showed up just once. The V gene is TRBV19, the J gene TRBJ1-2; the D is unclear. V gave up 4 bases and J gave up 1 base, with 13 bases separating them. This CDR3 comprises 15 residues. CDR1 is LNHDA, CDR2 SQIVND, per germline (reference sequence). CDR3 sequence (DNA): TGTGCCAGTAGTACCGTACCAAGGGATAACTATGGCTACACCTTC. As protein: CASSTVPRDNYGYTF.

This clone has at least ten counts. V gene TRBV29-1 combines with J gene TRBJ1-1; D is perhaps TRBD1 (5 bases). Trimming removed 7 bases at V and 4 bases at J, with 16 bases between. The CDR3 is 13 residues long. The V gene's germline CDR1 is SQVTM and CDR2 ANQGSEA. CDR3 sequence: CSGEKDGATEAFF. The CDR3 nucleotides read TGCAGCGGAGAGAAGGACGGGGCCACTGAAGCTTTCTTT. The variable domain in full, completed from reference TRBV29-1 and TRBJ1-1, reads SAVISQKPSRDICQRGTSLTIQCQVDSQVTMMFWYRQQPGQSLTLIATANQGSEATYESGFVIDKFPISRPNLTFSTLTVSNMSPEDSSIYLCSGEKDGATEAFFGQGTRLTVV.

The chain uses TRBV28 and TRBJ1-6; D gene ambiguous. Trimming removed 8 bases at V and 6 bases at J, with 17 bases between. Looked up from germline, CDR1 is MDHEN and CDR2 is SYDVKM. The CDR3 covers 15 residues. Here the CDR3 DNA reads TGTGCCAGCCGCTCTGGTGGGGTTCCTAATTCACCCCTCCACTTT. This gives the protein CASRSGGVPNSPLHF.

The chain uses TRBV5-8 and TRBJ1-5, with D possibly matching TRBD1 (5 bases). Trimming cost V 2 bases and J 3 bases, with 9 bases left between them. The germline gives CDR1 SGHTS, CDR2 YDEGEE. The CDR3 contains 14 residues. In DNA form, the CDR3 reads TGTGCCAGCAGCTTCGACAGAATCAATCAGCCCCAGCATTTT. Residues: CASSFDRINQPQHF.

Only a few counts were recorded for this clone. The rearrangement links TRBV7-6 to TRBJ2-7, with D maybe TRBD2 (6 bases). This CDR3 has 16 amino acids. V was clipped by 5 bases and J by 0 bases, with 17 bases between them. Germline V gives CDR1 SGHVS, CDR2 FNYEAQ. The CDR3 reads CASSPQSGLSSYEQYF. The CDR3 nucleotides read TGTGCCAGCAGCCCACAAAGCGGACTAAGCTCCTACGAGCAGTACTTC.

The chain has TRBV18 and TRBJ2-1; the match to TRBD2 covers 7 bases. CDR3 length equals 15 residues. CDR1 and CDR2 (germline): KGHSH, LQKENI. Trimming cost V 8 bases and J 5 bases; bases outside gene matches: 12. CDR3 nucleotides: TGTGCCAGCGTCGATTGGGGAGGGTCCCACAATGAGCAGTTCTTC. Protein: CASVDWGGSHNEQFF.

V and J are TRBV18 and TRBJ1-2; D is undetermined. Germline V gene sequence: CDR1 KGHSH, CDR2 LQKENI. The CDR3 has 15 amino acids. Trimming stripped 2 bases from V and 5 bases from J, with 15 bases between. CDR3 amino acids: CASSPRDTVSYGYTF. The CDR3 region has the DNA TGTGCCAGCTCACCAAGAGACACAGTCAGTTATGGCTACACCTTC.

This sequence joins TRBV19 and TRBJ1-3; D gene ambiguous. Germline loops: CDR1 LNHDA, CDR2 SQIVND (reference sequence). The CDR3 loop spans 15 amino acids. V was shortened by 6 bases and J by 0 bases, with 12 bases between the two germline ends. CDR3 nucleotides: TGTGCCAGTAGCGCAACCAGAGTCTCTGGAAACACCATATATTTT. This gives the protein CASSATRVSGNTIYF.

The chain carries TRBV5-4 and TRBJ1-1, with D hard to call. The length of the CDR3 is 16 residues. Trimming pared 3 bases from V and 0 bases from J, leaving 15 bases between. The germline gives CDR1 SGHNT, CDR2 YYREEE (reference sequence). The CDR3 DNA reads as TGTGCCAGCAGCTGGGGAGGGCGTAGAATGAACACTGAAGCTTTCTTT. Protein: CASSWGGRRMNTEAFF.

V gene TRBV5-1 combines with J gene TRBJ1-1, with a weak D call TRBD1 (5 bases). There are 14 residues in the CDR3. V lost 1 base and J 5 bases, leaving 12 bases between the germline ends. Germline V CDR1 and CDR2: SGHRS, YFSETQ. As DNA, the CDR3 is TGCGCCAGCAGCTTGAGCCGGGACTTAACTGAAGCTTTCTTT. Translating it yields CASSLSRDLTEAFF. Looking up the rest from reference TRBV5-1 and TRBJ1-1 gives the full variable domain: KAGVTQTPRYLIKTRGQQVTLSCSPISGHRSVSWYQQTPGQGLQFLFEYFSETQRNKGNFPGRFSGRQFSNSRSEMNVSTLELGDSALYLCASSLSRDLTEAFFGQGTRLTVV.

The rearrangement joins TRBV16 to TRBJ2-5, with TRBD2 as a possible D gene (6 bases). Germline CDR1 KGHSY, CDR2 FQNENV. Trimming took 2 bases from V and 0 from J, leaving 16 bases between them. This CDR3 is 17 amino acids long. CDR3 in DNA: TGTGCCAGCAGCCAAACCCCCCGTGGGGGGTACCAAGAGACCCAGTACTTC. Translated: CASSQTPRGGYQETQYF.